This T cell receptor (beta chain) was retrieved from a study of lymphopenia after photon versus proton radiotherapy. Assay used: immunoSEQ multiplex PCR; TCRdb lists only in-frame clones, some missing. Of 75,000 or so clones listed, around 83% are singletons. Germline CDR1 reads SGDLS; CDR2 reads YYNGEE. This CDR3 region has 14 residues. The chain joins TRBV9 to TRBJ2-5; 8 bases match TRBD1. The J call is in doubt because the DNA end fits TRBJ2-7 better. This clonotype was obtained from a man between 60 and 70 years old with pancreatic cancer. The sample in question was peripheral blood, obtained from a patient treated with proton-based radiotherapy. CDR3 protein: CASSAGTGLYEQYF. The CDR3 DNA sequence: TGTGCCAGCAGCGCCGGGACAGGTTTATACGAGCAGTACTTC.